One sample yielded the 14 T cell receptor beta chains listed below, sequenced in a study of neurological immune-mediated disorders. Each CDR3 protein is one row after TCRdb ran MiXCR on the 5' RACE reads. Counted here are 30,000 to 40,000 distinct CDR3 sequences, 7% to 8% occurring once; the ten biggest clones make up about 4.5%. The sample consisted of PBMCs. The receptors shown here come from a woman in her thirties or forties in good health.

This clonotype came up many times. The chain has TRBV5-6 and TRBJ2-3; D is perhaps TRBD2 (5 bases). This CDR3 is 14 amino acids long. Per germline, CDR1 SGHDT and CDR2 YYEEEE. V lost 2 bases and J lost 6, with 13 bases in between. The chain's CDR3 is CASSFWRTGDTQYF. The CDR3 nucleotides read TGTGCCAGCAGCTTTTGGCGGACGGGGGATACGCAGTATTTT. The full variable domain, in which reference TRBV5-6 and TRBJ2-3 provide the parts outside the CDR3, is DAGVTQSPTHLIKTRGQQVTLRCSPKSGHDTVSWYQQALGQGPQFIFQYYEEEERQRGNFPDRFSGHQFPNYSSELNVNALLLGDSALYLCASSFWRTGDTQYFGPGTRLTVL.

The sample holds many counts of this clonotype. The chain joins TRBV24-1 to TRBJ2-1; TRBD1 might be the D (5 bases). The CDR3 sequence is 15 residues long. Germline V gene lookup returns CDR1 KGHDR and CDR2 SFDVKD. The V gene lost 10 bases and the J gene lost 3 bases, with 18 bases spanning the gap. The CDR3 sequence is CATSGDRGDYNEQFF. CDR3 coding DNA: TGTGCCACTTCCGGAGACAGAGGAGACTACAATGAGCAGTTCTTC.

This clonotype has a count of ten or more. The gene calls are TRBV10-3 and TRBJ2-7; no clear D. Germline CDR1 and CDR2: ENHRY and SYGVKD. Trimming left V 3 bases short and J 5 bases short, with 14 bases between. The CDR3 has 14 amino acids. CDR3 amino acids: CAISDPDRPHEQYV. The CDR3 DNA reads TGTGCCATCAGTGACCCGGACCGTCCCCACGAGCAGTACGTC.

This clonotype was observed many times. The J gene is TRBJ2-7, the V gene TRBV5-1; no clear D gene. Germline CDR1 SGHRS, CDR2 YFSETQ. CDR3 length equals 14 residues. Trimming took 4 bases from V and 0 from J, leaving 11 bases between them. The CDR3 spells CASSPNFSSYEQYF. The CDR3, as DNA: TGCGCCAGCAGCCCTAACTTCAGCTCCTACGAGCAGTACTTC.

This clonotype was counted many times. The CDR3 bases are TGCAGCCTAATAAAAGGGGAAACTGAAGCTTTCTTT. Translation gives CSLIKGETEAFF. The gene calls are TRBV20-1 and TRBJ1-1, with a tentative D call TRBD1 (5 bases). This CDR3 region has 12 residues. Germline CDR1 DFQATT, CDR2 SNEGSKA (reference sequence).

This clonotype was recorded many times. This chain connects TRBV29-1 to TRBJ2-7, with 7 bases fitting TRBD2. The V gene end was trimmed by 6 bases and the J gene end by 7 bases; junction bases not matched to a gene: 9. This CDR3 has 12 amino acids. CDR1 and CDR2 from the germline V gene are SQVTM and ANQGSEA. The DNA for the CDR3 is TGCAGCGTACTCCGCGGGAGCTGGGAGCAGTACTTC. It encodes CSVLRGSWEQYF.

This clonotype was seen ten or more times. The junction does not match germline at one end; this may be a read error. The chain joins TRBV5-1 to TRBJ2-1, with D uncertain. Germline CDR1 is SGHRS and CDR2 is YFSETQ. The CDR3 is 11 residues long. The DNA for the CDR3 is TGCGCCAGCAGCTCCTCCAATGAGCAGTTCTTC. Its protein product is CASSSSNEQFF. The full variable domain, completed using reference TRBV5-1 and TRBJ2-1, is KAGVTQTPRYLIKTRGQQVTLSCSPISGHRSVSWYQQTPGQGLQFLFEYFSETQRNKGNFPGRFSGRQFSNSRSEMNVSTLELGDSALYLCASSSSNEQFFGPGTRLTVL.

This clonotype was observed at least ten times. The chain uses TRBV7-9 and TRBJ2-7, with TRBD1 as a possible D gene (6 bases). Deletions cut 1 base from V and 2 bases from J, with 9 bases between. CDR1 is SEHNR, CDR2 FQNEAQ, per germline (reference sequence). The CDR3 spans 14 residues. DNA for the CDR3: TGTGCCAGCAGCTTAGTAAGGGACACCTACGAGCAGTACTTC. This sequence encodes CASSLVRDTYEQYF.

This clonotype was seen repeatedly, ten times or more. The chain is built from TRBV9 and TRBJ1-6; D not certain. The V end lost 0 bases, the J end lost 4 bases, and 8 bases lay between the germline ends. The CDR3 length is 15 residues. Germline loops: CDR1 SGDLS, CDR2 YYNGEE. In DNA form, the CDR3 reads TGTGCCAGCAGCGTAGATATAGGATATAATTCACCCCTCCACTTT. It specifies CASSVDIGYNSPLHF.

This clonotype was found many times. The chain recombines TRBV20-1 with TRBJ2-3; the match to TRBD2 covers 14 bases. Germline values: CDR1 DFQATT, CDR2 SNEGSKA (reference sequence). The CDR3 spans 18 residues. V lost 5 bases and J lost 6; bases outside the gene matches: 16. The CDR3 here is CSALGTSGSHGGGDTQYF. Here the CDR3 DNA reads TGCAGTGCTCTTGGGACTAGCGGGAGCCACGGCGGGGGGGATACGCAGTATTTT.

This clonotype was observed many times. The chain has TRBV11-2 and TRBJ2-7; perhaps TRBD2 as D (6 bases). The germline CDR1 and CDR2 sequences are SGHAT and FQNNGV. CDR3 length: 12 amino acids. The V end lost 11 bases, the J end lost 4 bases, and 15 bases lay between the germline ends. The chain's CDR3 is CAGSGGGYEQYF. As DNA, the CDR3 is TGTGCCGGTAGCGGTGGGGGGTACGAGCAGTACTTC. The whole variable domain, filled in from reference TRBV11-2 and TRBJ2-7, reads EAGVAQSPRYKIIEKRQSVAFWCNPISGHATLYWYQQILGQGPKLLIQFQNNGVVDDSQLPKDRFSAERLKGVDSTLKIQPAKLEDSAVYLCAGSGGGYEQYFGPGTRLTVT.

This chain uses TRBV12-3 or TRBV12-4 with TRBJ2-3; 12 nucleotides align to TRBD2. The CDR3 has 14 residues. Losses at the gene ends were 4 bases for V and 6 bases for J; bases not matched to a gene: 2. The CDR3 loop is CASSSSGGADTQYF. The CDR3 DNA follows: TGTGCCAGCAGTTCTAGCGGGGGGGCCGATACGCAGTATTTT.

The chain employs TRBV18 and TRBJ1-2; D unresolved. From germline, CDR1 is KGHSH and CDR2 LQKENI. This CDR3 spans 14 amino acids. Trimming took 3 bases from V and 2 from J, leaving 10 bases between them. The CDR3 DNA reads as TGTGCCAGCTCACCCCTTGACGCCAACTATGGCTACACCTTC. This encodes CASSPLDANYGYTF.

Many counts were recorded for this clonotype. The chain uses TRBV21-1 and TRBJ2-2; the table's D call TRBD1 went unverified against the DNA. TRBV21-1 counts as a pseudogene. The CDR3 is made up of 16 amino acids. In nucleotides, the CDR3 is TGTGCCAGCAGCAAAGCCCGGGACAAGAACACCGGGGAGCTGTTTTTT. Translation gives CASSKARDKNTGELFF.